This T cell receptor (beta chain) is from a study of regulatory T cells in long-lasting Graves disease. Arm-PCR of CDR3 regions and iRepertoire HTBI primers were used to build TCR beta libraries. TCRdb independently ran MiXCR on the multiplex PCR reads; one entry per CDR3 protein. This table holds about 450,000 distinct CDR3 sequences, about a sixth found once. Time point in this sample: newly diagnosed GD, antithyroid drugs for less than 3 months. Extracted RNA from PBMCs served as the source of the TCR library. EDTA tubes were used for drawing 8 to 9 milliliters of peripheral blood. The CDR3 is 15 amino acids. Germline V CDR1 and CDR2: MDHEN, SYDVKM. Trimming pared 3 bases from V and 2 bases from J, leaving 13 bases between. Overall study findings and caveats: Gene preferences differed: TRBV28, TRBJ1-2, TRBJ2-5 in persistent cases.

This clonotype was counted ten times or more. Its antigen is unknown. The same data also went into a second study, on T cells in Graves' hyperthyroidism and ophthalmopathy. That source adds: Among the patients, aged 18 to 65, hyperthyroidism was newly diagnosed and had lasted under 2 months.

This receptor was taken from a woman in her 30s with Graves disease. The chain uses TRBV28 and TRBJ1-2, with a weak D call TRBD1 (6 bases). The material sequenced was peripheral blood mononuclear cells (PBMCs), taken at new diagnosis, from a patient treated with antithyroid drugs. The CDR3, as DNA: TGTGCCAGCAGTTTGGTGGACAGCCGAAACTATGGCTACACCTTC. Translating it yields CASSLVDSRNYGYTF.